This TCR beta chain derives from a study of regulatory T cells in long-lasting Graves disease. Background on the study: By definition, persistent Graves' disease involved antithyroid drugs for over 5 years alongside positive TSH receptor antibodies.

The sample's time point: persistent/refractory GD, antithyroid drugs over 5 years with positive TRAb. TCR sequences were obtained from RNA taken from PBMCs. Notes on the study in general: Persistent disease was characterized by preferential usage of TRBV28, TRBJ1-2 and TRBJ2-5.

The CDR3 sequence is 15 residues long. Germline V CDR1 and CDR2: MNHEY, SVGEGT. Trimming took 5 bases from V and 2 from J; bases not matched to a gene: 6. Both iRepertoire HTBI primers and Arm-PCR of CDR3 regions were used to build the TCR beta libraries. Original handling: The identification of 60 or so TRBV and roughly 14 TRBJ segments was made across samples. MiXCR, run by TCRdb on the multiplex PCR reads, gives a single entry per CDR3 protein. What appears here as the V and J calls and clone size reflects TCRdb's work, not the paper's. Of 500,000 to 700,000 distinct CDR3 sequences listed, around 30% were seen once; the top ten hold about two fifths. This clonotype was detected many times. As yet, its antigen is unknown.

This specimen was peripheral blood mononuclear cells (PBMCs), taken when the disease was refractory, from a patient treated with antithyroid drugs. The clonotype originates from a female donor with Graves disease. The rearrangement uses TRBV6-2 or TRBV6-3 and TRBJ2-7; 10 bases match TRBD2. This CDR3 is CASSEGLAGAYEQYF. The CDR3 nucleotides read TGTGCCAGCAGTGAAGGTCTAGCGGGAGCCTACGAGCAGTACTTC.